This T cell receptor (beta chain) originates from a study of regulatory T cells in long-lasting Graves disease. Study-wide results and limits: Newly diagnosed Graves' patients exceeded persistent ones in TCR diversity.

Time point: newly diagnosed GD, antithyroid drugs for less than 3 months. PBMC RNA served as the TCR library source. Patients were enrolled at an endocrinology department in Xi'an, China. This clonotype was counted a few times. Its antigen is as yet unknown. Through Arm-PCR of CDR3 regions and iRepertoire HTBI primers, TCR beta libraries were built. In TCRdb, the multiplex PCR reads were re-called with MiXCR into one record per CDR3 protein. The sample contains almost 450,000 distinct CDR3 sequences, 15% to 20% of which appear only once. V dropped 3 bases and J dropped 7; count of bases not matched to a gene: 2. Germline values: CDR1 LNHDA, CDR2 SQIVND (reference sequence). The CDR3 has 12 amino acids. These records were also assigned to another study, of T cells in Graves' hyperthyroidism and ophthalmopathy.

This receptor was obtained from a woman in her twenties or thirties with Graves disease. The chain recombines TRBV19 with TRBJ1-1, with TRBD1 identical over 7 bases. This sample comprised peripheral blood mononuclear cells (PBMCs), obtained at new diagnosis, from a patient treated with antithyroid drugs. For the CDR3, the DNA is TGTGCCAGTAGTATCGGGACAGTTGAAGCTTTCTTT. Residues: CASSIGTVEAFF.